The source of this T cell receptor (beta chain) is a study of cytotoxic CD8 clonotypes in ibrutinib-treated CLL. Across the whole study: Sample averages reached 255,043 productive templates and 80,000 to 100,000 productive rearrangements.

Findings and limits, study-wide: The study found baseline clonality above age-matched healthy donors, tracking circulating CD8+ T-cell counts.

Concerning this clone: Its antigen remains unknown.

Trimming removed 0 bases at V and 5 bases at J, with 14 bases between. Germline assignment: CDR1 MNHNY and CDR2 SVGAGI (reference sequence). The CDR3 runs to 15 residues. Profiled with immunoSEQ multiplex PCR; TCRdb holds only in-frame clones, not every one. The table records more than 110,000 clones, about 91% of them present only once. The source of this sequence is a human donor with chronic lymphocytic leukemia. The rearrangement uses TRBV6-6 and TRBJ2-7; perhaps TRBD1 as D (5 bases). The sample here was PBMCs, taken after 12 months of ibrutinib treatment. CDR3 sequence reads: CASSYSQGRKDEQYF. The CDR3 region has the DNA TGTGCCAGCAGTTACTCTCAGGGTAGGAAAGACGAGCAGTACTTC.